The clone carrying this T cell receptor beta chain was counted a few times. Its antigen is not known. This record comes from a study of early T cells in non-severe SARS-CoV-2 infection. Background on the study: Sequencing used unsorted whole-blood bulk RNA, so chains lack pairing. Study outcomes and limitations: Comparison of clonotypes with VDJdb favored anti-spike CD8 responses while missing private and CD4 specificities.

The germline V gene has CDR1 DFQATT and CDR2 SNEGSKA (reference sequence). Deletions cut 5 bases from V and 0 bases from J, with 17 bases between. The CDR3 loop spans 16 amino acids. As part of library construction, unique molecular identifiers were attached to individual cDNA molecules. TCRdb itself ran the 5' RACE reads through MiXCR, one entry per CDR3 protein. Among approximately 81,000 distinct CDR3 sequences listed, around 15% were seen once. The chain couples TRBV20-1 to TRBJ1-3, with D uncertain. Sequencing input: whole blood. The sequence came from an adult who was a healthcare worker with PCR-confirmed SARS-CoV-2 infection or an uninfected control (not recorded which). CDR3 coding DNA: TGCAGTGCTGCCCCGTCGTTAGATCCCTCTGGAAACACCATATATTTT. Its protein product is CSAAPSLDPSGNTIYF.